The subject of this entry is one TCR beta chain. Compared with germline, one end of the junction differs, possibly owing to a read error. PCR was performed using 60 Vbeta and 13 Jbeta primers. Sequencing was performed with immunoSEQ multiplex PCR; in TCRdb, only in-frame clones are kept and a portion is missing. The data show over 150,000 clones, almost 75% seen once. The data are from a study of cytomegalovirus exposure and HLA in healthy donors. The V gene's germline CDR1 is LGHNA and CDR2 YNFKEQ. The CDR3 consists of 14 residues. The sample taken for sequencing was PBMCs. This TCR was sampled from a woman in her late teens or twenties in good health and CMV-seropositive. The chain links TRBV4-2 to TRBJ2-5, with TRBD2 matching 11 bases. The CDR3 here is CASSLTSGGEAQYF. The CDR3 DNA reads TGTGCCAGCAGCCTTACTAGCGGGGGAGAGGCCCAGTACTTC.